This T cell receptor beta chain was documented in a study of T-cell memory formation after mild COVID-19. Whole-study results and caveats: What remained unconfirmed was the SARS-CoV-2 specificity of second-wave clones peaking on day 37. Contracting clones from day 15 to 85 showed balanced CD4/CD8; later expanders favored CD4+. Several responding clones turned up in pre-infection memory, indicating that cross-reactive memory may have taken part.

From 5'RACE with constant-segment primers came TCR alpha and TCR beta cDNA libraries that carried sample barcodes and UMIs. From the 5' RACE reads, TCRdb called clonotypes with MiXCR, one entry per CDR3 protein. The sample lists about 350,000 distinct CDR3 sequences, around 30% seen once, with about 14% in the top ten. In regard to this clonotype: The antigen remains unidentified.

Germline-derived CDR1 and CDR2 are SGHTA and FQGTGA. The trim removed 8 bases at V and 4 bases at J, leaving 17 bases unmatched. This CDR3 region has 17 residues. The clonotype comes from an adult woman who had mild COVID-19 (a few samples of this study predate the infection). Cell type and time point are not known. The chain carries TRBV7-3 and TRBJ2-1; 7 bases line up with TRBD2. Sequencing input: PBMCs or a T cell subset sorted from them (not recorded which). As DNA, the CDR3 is TGTGCCAGCGCCGAAGGTCCCCCCGCGGGAGTATACAATGAGCAGTTCTTC. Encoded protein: CASAEGPPAGVYNEQFF.